Listed here are 32 T cell receptor beta chains from one sample, sequenced in a study of T cells after posttransplantation cyclophosphamide. Repertoires were generated with immunoSEQ multiplex PCR, while TCRdb's copy carries only in-frame clones and drops some. This sample has 51,000 or so clones, with roughly 94% found just once. Sequenced: PBMCs. The origin of the receptors is a woman in her twenties or thirties in good health and a related stem cell transplant donor.

J is TRBJ1-1 and V is TRBV7-9; tentatively, D is TRBD1 (6 bases). The CDR3 covers 12 residues. V lost 5 bases to trimming and J lost 7 bases, with 11 bases between them. Germline loops: CDR1 SEHNR, CDR2 FQNEAQ (reference sequence). CDR3 sequence: CASSPRDIEAFF. In nucleotides, the CDR3 is TGTGCCAGCAGCCCCCGGGACATTGAAGCTTTCTTT.

The V gene is TRBV6-5, the J gene TRBJ2-7, with 10 bases lining up with TRBD1. CDR1 is MNHEY and CDR2 is SVGAGI in the germline V gene. This CDR3 has 15 residues. V gave up 6 bases and J gave up 2 bases; unmatched junction bases: 7. The CDR3 sequence is CASSRGQGDPYEQYF. The CDR3 coding sequence is TGTGCCAGCAGCCGCGGACAGGGGGACCCCTACGAGCAGTACTTC.

V usage is TRBV6-5 and J usage is TRBJ1-4, with D possibly matching TRBD1 (6 bases). Per the germline V gene, CDR1 is MNHEY and CDR2 is SVGAGI. Trimming pared 9 bases from V and 7 bases from J, leaving 15 bases between. The CDR3 contains 13 residues. The CDR3 nucleotides read TGTGCCAGGGGGGGGGCGAGGATTGAAAAACTGTTTTTT. Protein sequence: CARGGARIEKLFF.

This chain connects TRBV7-6 to TRBJ1-4, with TRBD1 identical over 9 bases. CDR1 is SGHVS, CDR2 FNYEAQ, per germline. This CDR3 is built from 17 residues. V was pared by 1 base and J by 1 base, with 4 bases of the junction left unmatched. CDR3 nucleotides: TGTGCCAGCAGCTTAGACAGGGGGCGCGGAACTAATGAAAAACTGTTTTTT. It specifies CASSLDRGRGTNEKLFF.

V and J are TRBV11-2 and TRBJ2-2; 8 bases are a match to TRBD2. This CDR3 has 14 residues. The V gene end was trimmed by 2 bases and the J gene end by 5 bases; junction bases not matched to a gene: 1. Germline values: CDR1 SGHAT, CDR2 FQNNGV. The chain's CDR3 is CASSLSGGTGELFF. DNA of the CDR3: TGTGCCAGCAGCTTATCGGGGGGGACCGGGGAGCTGTTTTTT.

The chain joins TRBV7-2 to TRBJ1-3; 8 bases match TRBD1. V gave up 6 bases and J gave up 11 bases; unmatched junction bases: 6. Germline CDR1 is SGHTA and CDR2 is FQGNSA. This CDR3 is 12 amino acids long. The CDR3 nucleotides read TGTGCCAGCAGTCGCGACAGGGGTTCCATATATTTT. Its translation: CASSRDRGSIYF.

This clone was seen a few times. This chain joins TRBV5-1 and TRBJ1-3, with no clear D. V dropped 0 bases and J dropped 2 bases, with 6 bases sitting between them. The CDR3 contains 14 residues. Germline V gene sequence: CDR1 SGHRS, CDR2 YFSETQ. DNA for the CDR3: TGCGCCAGCAGCTTGGGAGGGCCTGGAAACACCATATATTTT. As protein: CASSLGGPGNTIYF.

V is TRBV10-3 and J is TRBJ2-5, with D unclear. The germline gives CDR1 ENHRY, CDR2 SYGVKD. CDR3 length: 13 amino acids. V was trimmed by 2 bases and J by 2 bases, leaving 6 bases between them. In nucleotides, the CDR3 is TGTGCCATCAGTGAGAGAGGACAAGAGACCCAGTACTTC. Protein product: CAISERGQETQYF.

The gene calls are TRBV4-2 and TRBJ1-5, with D perhaps matching TRBD1 (6 bases). The CDR3 covers 14 residues. CDR1 LGHNA and CDR2 YNFKEQ come from the germline V gene. V lost 0 bases to trimming and J lost 4 bases, with 7 bases between them. CDR3 protein: CASSQEDSNQPQHF. CDR3 nucleotides: TGTGCCAGCAGCCAAGAGGACAGTAATCAGCCCCAGCATTTT.

The rearrangement uses TRBV19 and TRBJ2-7, with D perhaps matching TRBD1 (6 bases). V was cut by 4 bases and J by 4 bases, with 11 bases left in between. The CDR3 length is 13 residues. From germline, CDR1 is LNHDA and CDR2 SQIVND (reference sequence). The chain's CDR3 is CASSKGTFYEQYF. CDR3 nucleotide sequence: TGTGCCAGTAGTAAAGGGACATTTTACGAGCAGTACTTC.

This chain joins TRBV15 and TRBJ2-6; the D gene is possibly TRBD2 (5 bases). Germline lookup yields CDR1 LNHNV and CDR2 YYDKDF (reference sequence). This CDR3 has 18 residues. V lost 0 bases and J 0 bases, leaving 12 bases between the germline ends. The CDR3 coding sequence is TGTGCCACCAGCAGAGAGGAGGATCCAAACTCTGGGGCCAACGTCCTGACTTTC. Residues: CATSREEDPNSGANVLTF.

The rearrangement links TRBV5-4 to TRBJ2-2, with 8 bases matching TRBD1. There are 13 residues in the CDR3. V trimming: 3 bases; J trimming: 7 bases; junction bases outside the gene matches: 2. Germline-derived CDR1 and CDR2 are SGHNT and YYREEE (reference sequence). The CDR3 sequence: CASSSGQGGELFF. CDR3 in DNA: TGTGCCAGCAGCTCAGGACAGGGCGGGGAGCTGTTTTTT.

The CDR3 DNA reads as TGTGCCAGTAGTCAGACAGGAACTAGCGGGGAGCTGTTTTTT. Its translation: CASSQTGTSGELFF. The chain has TRBV19 and TRBJ2-2; D is possibly TRBD1 (6 bases). Trimming removed 5 bases from V and 7 bases from J, with 14 bases in between. Germline lookup yields CDR1 LNHDA and CDR2 SQIVND (reference sequence). There are 14 residues in the CDR3.

The CDR3 region has the DNA TGTGCCAGCAGCCCCAGACTGAACACCGGGGAGCTGTTTTTT. Protein: CASSPRLNTGELFF. The chain recombines TRBV11-2 with TRBJ2-2; D gene unclear. Germline CDR1 SGHAT, CDR2 FQNNGV. There are 14 residues in the CDR3. V lost 5 bases and J 1 base, leaving 8 bases between the germline ends.

The chain uses TRBV5-6 and TRBJ2-5; perhaps TRBD1 as D (6 bases). This CDR3 is built from 14 residues. Germline loops: CDR1 SGHDT, CDR2 YYEEEE. Trimming pared 4 bases from V and 5 bases from J, leaving 15 bases between. The CDR3, as DNA: TGTGCCAGCAGCACGGGTGGGGGCGAGGAGACCCAGTACTTC. This codes for CASSTGGGEETQYF.

The chain couples TRBV9 to TRBJ2-5, with unresolved D. The CDR3 runs 14 residues. V was trimmed by 1 base and J by 4 bases, leaving 11 bases between them. Germline V gene lookup returns CDR1 SGDLS and CDR2 YYNGEE. As DNA, the CDR3 is TGTGCCAGCAGCGTAAATCACAGTCCAGAGACCCAGTACTTC. This sequence encodes CASSVNHSPETQYF.

The chain joins TRBV7-8 to TRBJ2-7; no definite D call. V dropped 1 base and J dropped 12 bases, with 16 bases sitting between them. The CDR3 loop spans 13 amino acids. The germline V gene encodes CDR1 SGHVS and CDR2 FQNEAQ. CDR3 protein: CASSLVFPGPAYF. The CDR3 nucleotides read TGTGCCAGCAGCTTAGTCTTTCCAGGCCCAGCGTACTTC.

The V gene is TRBV27, the J gene TRBJ2-5; D is perhaps TRBD2 (6 bases). V lost 1 base to trimming and J lost 11 bases, with 23 bases between them. CDR3 length equals 16 residues. CDR1 MNHEY and CDR2 SMNVEV come from the germline V gene (reference sequence). Here the CDR3 DNA reads TGTGCCAGCAGTTTATTTAACCCGGGACTGACCTTTGGGCAGTACTTC. Translation: CASSLFNPGLTFGQYF.

The chain recombines TRBV10-3 with TRBJ1-1, with a tentative D call TRBD1 (5 bases). CDR3 length: 15 amino acids. CDR1 and CDR2 (germline): ENHRY, SYGVKD. Trimming cost V 6 bases and J 6 bases, with 20 bases left between them. The CDR3 region has the DNA TGTGCCATCAGCAACCAGGGTAGGGGTACCGCTGAAGCTTTCTTT. Residues: CAISNQGRGTAEAFF.

The chain combines TRBV7-8 with TRBJ1-6, with TRBD1 matching over 9 bases. Germline values: CDR1 SGHVS, CDR2 FQNEAQ. Losses at the gene ends were 4 bases for V and 6 bases for J; bases not matched to a gene: 1. The CDR3 contains 14 residues. CDR3 sequence: CASSSDRGNSPLHF. The CDR3 DNA reads as TGTGCCAGCAGCTCGGACAGGGGTAATTCACCCCTCCACTTT.

The chain couples TRBV6-1 to TRBJ2-5, with 7 bases aligning to TRBD1. The CDR3 contains 13 residues. Germline lookup yields CDR1 MNHNS and CDR2 SASEGT. With V trimmed by 8 bases and J by 14 bases, 17 bases remained unmatched. The CDR3: CASEGAQPGQTYF. The CDR3, as DNA: TGTGCCAGCGAAGGAGCACAACCGGGACAGACATACTTC.

V gene TRBV5-1 combines with J gene TRBJ2-7, with TRBD1 identical over 10 bases. Losses at the gene ends were 3 bases for V and 3 bases for J; bases not matched to a gene: 9. This CDR3 spans 16 amino acids. Looked up from germline, CDR1 is SGHRS and CDR2 is YFSETQ. The CDR3 sequence: CASSSLRDRGRYEQYF. For the CDR3, the DNA is TGCGCCAGCAGCTCACTCCGGGACAGGGGTCGCTACGAGCAGTACTTC.

The chain has TRBV6-1 and TRBJ2-2, with 7 nucleotides matching TRBD1. Unmatched junction bases numbered 8, after V lost 8 bases and J lost 8 bases. This CDR3 spans 13 amino acids. Germline V gene sequence: CDR1 MNHNS, CDR2 SASEGT. The CDR3 nucleotides read TGTGCCAGCCAGACAGGGATGTTGGGGGAGCTGTTTTTT. Translating gives CASQTGMLGELFF.

A single count supports this clone. The rearrangement links TRBV29-1 to TRBJ2-3, with 10 positions matching TRBD1. Unmatched junction bases numbered 7, after V lost 3 bases and J lost 4 bases. Germline V gives CDR1 SQVTM, CDR2 ANQGSEA. The CDR3 is 15 amino acids. The CDR3 coding sequence is TGCAGCGTTGATTTCCGGGACAGGGGCGCAGATACGCAGTATTTT. This sequence encodes CSVDFRDRGADTQYF.

The CDR3 spells CASSLVGRGGRGETQYF. DNA for the CDR3: TGTGCCAGCAGCTTGGTAGGGCGGGGGGGCCGCGGTGAGACCCAGTACTTC. The rearrangement links TRBV5-6 to TRBJ2-5, with TRBD2 matching over 9 bases. The germline gives CDR1 SGHDT, CDR2 YYEEEE. After removal of 0 bases from V and 5 bases from J, the junction contained 11 bases not matched to a gene. The CDR3 spans 17 residues.

The gene calls are TRBV21-1 and TRBJ1-5; the table calls TRBD1, which could not be checked here. TRBV21-1 constitutes a pseudogene. The CDR3 totals 13 residues. This CDR3 is CASSRHTNQPQHF. The CDR3 nucleotides are TGTGCCAGCAGCAGACACACAAATCAGCCCCAGCATTTT.

This chain uses TRBV18 with TRBJ2-3; D might be TRBD1 (6 bases). This CDR3 is built from 15 residues. V gave up 3 bases and J gave up 2 bases, with 12 bases separating them. Per the germline V gene, CDR1 is KGHSH and CDR2 is LQKENI. CDR3 nucleotide sequence: TGTGCCAGCTCACCTTCTCAGGGGATCACAGATACGCAGTATTTT. Its translation is CASSPSQGITDTQYF.

The chain links TRBV5-4 to TRBJ2-3; 8 bases are a match to TRBD2. CDR3 size: 16 residues. With 0 bases clipped from V and 2 bases from J, the junction kept 5 bases outside the gene matches. Germline values: CDR1 SGHNT, CDR2 YYREEE (reference sequence). CDR3 region: CASSLAMRGVTDTQYF. The DNA of the CDR3 is TGTGCCAGCAGCTTGGCCATGCGGGGGGTCACAGATACGCAGTATTTT.

The chain combines TRBV10-3 with TRBJ1-3; D unresolved. The CDR3 totals 15 residues. Germline V CDR1 and CDR2: ENHRY, SYGVKD. V lost 10 bases, J lost 0 bases, and 16 bases lay in between. The CDR3 spells CATGPADFSGNTIYF. The CDR3 bases are TGTGCCACCGGGCCAGCGGATTTCTCTGGAAACACCATATATTTT.

This chain uses TRBV11-1 with TRBJ2-3; 10 bases are shared with TRBD2. The length of the CDR3 is 16 residues. Losses at the gene ends were 6 bases for V and 5 bases for J; bases not matched to a gene: 11. Germline V gives CDR1 SGHAT, CDR2 FQDESV (reference sequence). The CDR3 loop is CASRSNSGGRKDTQYF. In nucleotides, the CDR3 is TGTGCCAGCAGATCTAATAGCGGGGGGCGAAAAGATACGCAGTATTTT.

The chain employs TRBV7-2 and TRBJ2-3, with TRBD1 matching 8 bases. This CDR3 is built from 15 residues. The germline CDR1 and CDR2 sequences are SGHTA and FQGNSA. The V and J ends lost 1 base and 4 bases, in that order; junction bases with no gene match: 4. The CDR3 loop is CASSLDGQGSDTQYF. CDR3 DNA: TGTGCCAGCAGCTTAGACGGACAGGGTTCAGATACGCAGTATTTT.

The chain combines TRBV11-3 with TRBJ1-6; 10 positions match TRBD1. With V trimmed by 5 bases and J by 7 bases, 2 bases remained unmatched. CDR1 is SGHNT and CDR2 is YENEEA in the germline V gene. The CDR3 sequence is 14 residues long. This chain's CDR3 is CASSRGQGNSPLHF. In DNA form, the CDR3 reads TGTGCCAGCAGCCGGGGACAGGGGAATTCACCCCTCCACTTT.